This is a list of T cell receptor beta chains from one sample in a study of shared clonotypes between healthy human individuals. The table came from immunoSEQ multiplex PCR; TCRdb's copy has only in-frame clones and leaves some out. This sample has some 2.1 million clones, with about 95% found just once. The sequencing input was naive CD8+ T cells sorted from blood. The receptors were sampled from a man between 18 and 29 years old in good health. Each CDR3 is given with its conserved first and last residue. A D gene is named only where the DNA matches it firmly. Clone size, where shown, is once, few, many, or a class for clones that have expanded.

TRBJ1-1 TRBV21-1 - once TGTGCCAGCAGCCTTCTAATAGGGAGGACTGAAGCTTTCTTT CASSLLIGRTEAFF
TRBJ2-7 TRBV6-6 - - TGTGCCAGCAGTTACTCGAGTCAGAGGTACGAGCAGTACTTC CASSYSSQRYEQYF
TRBJ1-5 TRBV6-5 - once TGTGCCAGCAGTCCCCAGGGTCAGCCCCAGCATTTT CASSPQGQPQHF
TRBJ2-5 TRBV6-1 TRBD1 - TGTGCCAGCAGTGGACACAGGGGGCGGGCGCAAGAGACCCAGTACTTC CASSGHRGRAQETQYF
TRBJ2-1 TRBV9 TRBD2 - TGTGCCAGCAGCGTTATAGCGGGGAGCTCCTCCTACAATGAGCAGTTCTTC CASSVIAGSSSYNEQFF
TRBJ2-5 TRBV7-8 - - TGTGCCAGCAGCTACCGGGCCGACCAAGAGACCCAGTACTTC CASSYRADQETQYF
TRBJ2-7 TRBV19 TRBD1 - TGTGCCAGTAGTCCTAGGACAGGGCTCTCCTACGAGCAGTACTTC CASSPRTGLSYEQYF
TRBJ1-3 TRBV14 - - TGTGCCAGCAGCCAAGATCCCGGCGGCAGAGACGCACATTTT CASSQDPGGRDAHF
TRBJ1-1 TRBV7-9 - - TGTGCCAGCAGCTTAGTGGTCCCTTCTGAAGCTTTCTTT CASSLVVPSEAFF
TRBJ1-2 TRBV19 - - TGTGCCAGGGAGATTAGGGGCTACACCTTC CAREIRGYTF
TRBJ2-3 TRBV5-4 - - TGTGCCAGCAGCTTTGACTATCCCTCTAGCACAGATACGCAGTATTTT CASSFDYPSSTDTQYF
TRBJ1-1 TRBV11-2 - - TGTGCCAGCAGCTCAATCGACGGTAACACTGAAGCTTTCTTT CASSSIDGNTEAFF
TRBJ1-6 TRBV6-5 - - TGTGCCAGCAGTTACTCGTCAGGATGGAATTCACCCCTCCACTTT CASSYSSGWNSPLHF
TRBJ1-2 TRBV10-2 - - TGCGCCAGCACCCCGGGTTATGGCTACACCTTC CASTPGYGYTF
TRBJ1-6 TRBV7-9 - - TGTGCCAGCAGCTTAGGAGGGGTCTCACCCCTCCACTTT CASSLGGVSPLHF
TRBJ2-7 TRBV29-1 TRBD1 - TGCAGCGCGGAGACAGGGCGCCCCTACGAGCAGTACTTC CSAETGRPYEQYF
TRBJ2-5 TRBV25-1 - - TGTGCCAGCAGTGCCGGGGAGACCCAGTACTTC CASSAGETQYF
TRBJ2-3 TRBV7-7 - - TGTGCTAGCAGATCATTGGGGGGAGATACGCAGTATTTT CASRSLGGDTQYF
TRBJ2-1 TRBV6-6 TRBD1 - TGTGCCAGCAGTTACTGGACAGGGCCGGAGCAGTTCTTC CASSYWTGPEQFF
TRBJ1-2 TRBV27 - - TGTGCCAGCAGTTTATTCCCTCGAACGGCGGGTTTTGGCTACACCTTC CASSLFPRTAGFGYTF
TRBJ2-2 TRBV27 - - TGTGCCAGCAGTTTAGCAGCCGGTCCGAACACCGGGGAGCTGTTTTTT CASSLAAGPNTGELFF
TRBJ2-7 TRBV29-1 - - TGCAGCGTTGAATTGGGGACCTCCTACGAGCAGTACTTC CSVELGTSYEQYF
TRBJ1-6 TRBV4-3 - - TGCGCCAGCAGACCGGGACACTCTTTCCCATCACCCCTCCACTTT CASRPGHSFPSPLHF
TRBJ2-5 TRBV4-3 - - TGCGCCAGCAGCCAAGATCGTGAGGGTCTCCAAGAGACCCAGTACTTC CASSQDREGLQETQYF
TRBJ2-1 TRBV7-9 TRBD2 - TGTGCCAGCAGCTTAATCCGAGCGGGACTAAGAGATGAGCAGTTCTTC CASSLIRAGLRDEQFF
TRBJ2-5 TRBV2 TRBD1 - TGTGCCAGCAGTGAAGGGGACACAGGGGGCAGGGAGACCCAGTACTTC CASSEGDTGGRETQYF
TRBJ2-7 TRBV16 - - TGTGCCAGCAGCCCTACCCAAAGGAACGAGCAGTACTTC CASSPTQRNEQYF
TRBJ2-6 TRBV27 - - TGTGCCAGCAGTACCCTCCGACCCTCTGGGGCCAACGTCCTGACTTTC CASSTLRPSGANVLTF
TRBJ2-7 TRBV27 - - TGTGCCAGCAGCGGAGACGGGACACCGGAGGCCTACGAGCAGTACTTC CASSGDGTPEAYEQYF
TRBJ1-3 TRBV21-1 - - TGTGCCAGCAGGGGGAGGGGCCCAGGGCACTCTGGAAACACCATATATTTT CASRGRGPGHSGNTIYF
TRBJ1-4 TRBV4-1 TRBD1 - TGCGCCAGCAGCCGGACACAGGGGGGAGAATTTAATGAAAAACTGTTTTTT CASSRTQGGEFNEKLFF
TRBJ2-7 TRBV19 TRBD1 - TGTGCCAGTAGTATGACAGGGACATCGGACGAGCAGTACTTC CASSMTGTSDEQYF
TRBJ1-2 TRBV9 - - TGTGCCAGCAGCGTATCCGGTCAGGGAGTAATTCGCGGCTACACCTTC CASSVSGQGVIRGYTF
TRBJ1-1 TRBV4-2 - once TGTGCCAGCAGCCATGAGACACAGAACGAAGCTTTCTTT CASSHETQNEAFF
TRBJ2-7 TRBV12-5 - - TGTGCTAGTGGTTTGGGGGATGCCTACGAGCAGTACTTC CASGLGDAYEQYF
TRBJ2-1 TRBV10-3 TRBD1 - TGTGCCATCAGTAGGACAGGGAGGAATGAGCAGTTCTTC CAISRTGRNEQFF
TRBJ1-2 TRBV6-6 - - TGTGCCAGCACCGAGGGACGTAACTATGGCTACACCTTC CASTEGRNYGYTF
TRBJ2-2 TRBV19 - - TGTGCCAGTAGTTTGGACTACTCCGGGACTGCCCACACCGGGGAGCTGTTTTTT CASSLDYSGTAHTGELFF
TRBJ2-2 TRBV4-1 TRBD1 - TGCGCCAGCGGCAGACAGGGGAACACCGGGGAGCTGTTTTTT CASGRQGNTGELFF
TRBJ2-4 TRBV7-9 - once TGTGCCAGCAGCCCTGATGACATTCAGTACTTC CASSPDDIQYF
TRBJ2-1 TRBV27 - - TGTGCCAGCAGCTCGACTAGCTCCTACAATGAGCAGTTCTTC CASSSTSSYNEQFF
TRBJ2-3 TRBV5-1 - - TGCGCCAGCAGCCCGCCGGATACGCAGTATTTT CASSPPDTQYF
TRBJ2-7 TRBV19 - - TGTGCCAGTAGCCAGACAGGAGCGGCCTACGAGCAGTACTTC CASSQTGAAYEQYF
TRBJ2-5 TRBV14 - - TGTGCCAGCAGCCTGGGACACCAAGAGACCCAGTACTTC CASSLGHQETQYF
TRBJ2-1 TRBV25-1 - - TGTGCCAGCAAAGGGAACCGGGACCACTACAATGAGCAGTTCTTC CASKGNRDHYNEQFF
TRBJ1-2 TRBV28 - - TGTGCCAGCAGTTTATTAGGGGAAAGTGGCTACACCTTC CASSLLGESGYTF
TRBJ2-5 TRBV2 TRBD2 once TGTGCCAGCAGCGATCCGCGGGGGAAACAAGAGACCCAGTACTTC CASSDPRGKQETQYF
TRBJ1-5 TRBV6-5 - - TGTGCCAGCAGTCTTCGCCAGGGCACCAATCAGCCCCAGCATTTT CASSLRQGTNQPQHF
TRBJ1-1 TRBV5-4 TRBD1 - TGTGCCAGCAGCTTTACAGGGGGCAATGAAGCTTTCTTT CASSFTGGNEAFF
TRBJ2-3 TRBV11-2 TRBD2 - TGTGCCAGCAGCTTAGCGGGGGGGCATGATACGCAGTATTTT CASSLAGGHDTQYF
TRBJ1-1 TRBV19 - - TGTGCCAGTAGTATGGGAGCATACACTGAAGCTTTCTTT CASSMGAYTEAFF
TRBJ2-1 TRBV4-1 TRBD2 - TGCGCCAGCAGCTTAGCGGGAGGAATCTACAATGAGCAGTTCTTC CASSLAGGIYNEQFF
TRBJ1-5 TRBV30 - - TGTGCCTGGAGCGCGTCCAATAATCAGCCCCAGCATTTT CAWSASNNQPQHF
TRBJ2-1 TRBV5-6 TRBD2 - TGTGCCAGCAGCTTGGCCCTAGCGGGAGGGTTCGATGAGCAGTTCTTC CASSLALAGGFDEQFF
TRBJ2-2 TRBV5-1 TRBD1 - TGCGCCAGCAGCCCGGACAGGGCCAACACCGGGGAGCTGTTTTTT CASSPDRANTGELFF
TRBJ2-7 TRBV25-1 TRBD2 once TGTGCCAGCAGTGACCCCCTAGCGGGAGGGTACTACGAGCAGTACTTC CASSDPLAGGYYEQYF
TRBJ2-2 TRBV25-1 - - TGTGCCAGCAGTGATGCCCAAGACACCGGGGAGCTGTTTTTT CASSDAQDTGELFF